One and the same sample provided the 14 T cell receptor beta chains below, sequenced in a study of blood T cells in healthy people across ages. A sample-barcoded 5' primer and a J-beta primer mix were used in a second PCR of about 7 to 11 cycles. TCRdb re-called the 5' RACE reads with MiXCR, one entry per CDR3 protein. The repertoire holds more than 1.4 million distinct CDR3 sequences, with about 40% as singletons. The specimen was blood. These receptors came from a woman between 18 and 30 years old in good health.

This chain uses TRBV5-1 with TRBJ2-5; D unresolved. V lost 3 bases to trimming and J lost 5 bases, with 14 bases between them. In germline, CDR1 is SGHRS, CDR2 YFSETQ. The CDR3 covers 14 residues. CDR3 nucleotide sequence: TGCGCCAGCAGCTCGGCGGACGGAAGGGAGACCCAGTACTTC. Protein sequence: CASSSADGRETQYF.

A note on this clonotype: This sequence may be a read error, since a much larger clone differs from it by one base. The rearrangement links TRBV29-1 to TRBJ1-2, with 8 bases identical to TRBD1. CDR1 is SQVTM and CDR2 is ANQGSEA in the germline V gene. Germline trimming cut 6 bases from V and 2 bases from J; bases unmatched to any gene: 2. This CDR3 is 12 amino acids long. This CDR3 reads CSVWDRNYGYTF. The CDR3 region has the DNA TGCAGCGTCTGGGACAGGAACTATGGCTACACCTTC.

There are many counts of this clonotype. This chain connects TRBV12-3 or TRBV12-4 to TRBJ1-5, with 9 bases identical to TRBD1. With V trimmed by 3 bases and J by 7 bases, 7 bases remained unmatched. CDR3 size: 15 residues. CDR3 sequence: CASSFRDRVRQPQHF. DNA for the CDR3: TGTGCCAGCAGTTTCCGGGACAGGGTTCGGCAGCCCCAGCATTTT.

V and J are TRBV24-1 and TRBJ1-2; 7 nucleotides agree with TRBD1. The CDR3 has 15 amino acids. Germline CDR1 reads KGHDR; CDR2 reads SFDVKD. Trimming cost V 3 bases and J 1 base; bases outside gene matches: 4. The DNA for the CDR3 is TGTGCCACCAGTGATGACAGGGACAATAACTATGGCTACACCTTC. As protein: CATSDDRDNNYGYTF.

Notes on this clonotype: The germline gene is not matched at one end of the junction; a read error may be the cause. V gene TRBV13 combines with J gene TRBJ2-1; no clear D. CDR3 length equals 15 residues. Germline CDR1 reads PRHDT; CDR2 reads FYEKMQ (reference sequence). CDR3 bases: TGTGCCAGCAGCTTAGGGCAGAATTCCCACAAGGAGCAGTTCTTC. Protein product: CASSLGQNSHKEQFF.

This clonotype showed up just a few times. The gene calls are TRBV5-1 and TRBJ2-7, with D unclear. The CDR3 loop spans 14 amino acids. CDR1 SGHRS and CDR2 YFSETQ come from the germline V gene. V gave up 4 bases and J gave up 0 bases, with 11 bases separating them. The CDR3 protein is CASSADTGSYEQYF. The CDR3 nucleotides read TGCGCCAGCAGCGCTGACACCGGCTCCTACGAGCAGTACTTC.

The chain has TRBV6-1 and TRBJ1-1; D remains ambiguous. Germline CDR1 reads MNHNS; CDR2 reads SASEGT. V was cut by 1 base and J by 0 bases, with 9 bases left in between. This CDR3 has 15 residues. The CDR3 loop reads CASSEGYSLNTEAFF. CDR3 sequence (DNA): TGTGCCAGCAGTGAAGGTTACAGCCTGAACACTGAAGCTTTCTTT.

The chain joins TRBV5-1 to TRBJ1-2; 9 bases map to TRBD1. The CDR3 has 17 amino acids. The V gene end was trimmed by 4 bases and the J gene end by 3 bases; junction bases not matched to a gene: 13. Germline V gene data show CDR1 as SGHRS and CDR2 as YFSETQ. The CDR3 loop is CASSAAGQGQLYYGYTF. Written as DNA, the CDR3 is TGCGCCAGCAGCGCCGCGGGACAGGGCCAACTGTACTATGGCTACACCTTC. Together with reference TRBV5-1 and TRBJ1-2, the CDR3 gives the full variable domain: KAGVTQTPRYLIKTRGQQVTLSCSPISGHRSVSWYQQTPGQGLQFLFEYFSETQRNKGNFPGRFSGRQFSNSRSEMNVSTLELGDSALYLCASSAAGQGQLYYGYTFGSGTRLTVV.

There are a few counts of this clonotype. J is TRBJ2-7 and V is TRBV12-3 or TRBV12-4; D remains ambiguous. This CDR3 is built from 13 residues. Trimming removed 3 bases at V and 0 bases at J, with 6 bases between. CDR3 coding DNA: TGTGCCAGCAGTTTGTCATACTCCTACGAGCAGTACTTC. Amino acids: CASSLSYSYEQYF.

The chain employs TRBV12-3 or TRBV12-4 and TRBJ2-1, with TRBD1 matching over 7 bases. With 7 bases clipped from V and 3 bases from J, the junction kept 3 bases outside the gene matches. This CDR3 has 13 residues. The CDR3 loop is CASNGQDYNEQFF. CDR3 in DNA: TGTGCCAGCAACGGACAGGACTACAATGAGCAGTTCTTC.

Comments on this clonotype: A junction boundary mismatches the germline segment, possibly from a read error. The V and J genes are TRBV29-1 and TRBJ2-3, with 8 positions matching TRBD2. This CDR3 is 13 amino acids long. The germline CDR1 and CDR2 sequences are SQVTM and ANQGSEA. The CDR3 nucleotides read TGCAGCGGGGCGGGGGGTCGCACAGGTACGCAGTATTTT. The encoded protein is CSGAGGRTGTQYF.

The J gene is TRBJ2-7, the V gene TRBV5-1; 13 bases are shared with TRBD2. Losses at the gene ends were 4 bases for V and 3 bases for J; bases not matched to a gene: 10. Germline CDR1 and CDR2: SGHRS and YFSETQ. The CDR3 sequence is 17 residues long. The CDR3 protein is CASSTGLAGVILYEQYF. The CDR3 DNA is TGCGCCAGCAGCACAGGACTAGCGGGAGTCATTCTCTACGAGCAGTACTTC.

The chain links TRBV20-1 to TRBJ2-7, with D possibly being TRBD1 or TRBD2 (5 bases each). The V and J ends lost 2 bases and 6 bases respectively, with 17 bases between them. The germline V gene has CDR1 DFQATT and CDR2 SNEGSKA (reference sequence). CDR3 size: 14 residues. CDR3 coding DNA: TGCAGTGCTAGATGGGGGTCGGTGACCGGCGAGCAGTACTTC. This translates into CSARWGSVTGEQYF.

V and J are TRBV20-1 and TRBJ2-7; weak D call: TRBD2 (5 bases). Deletions cut 5 bases from V and 0 bases from J, with 14 bases between. CDR3 length: 14 amino acids. Germline V lookup: CDR1 DFQATT, CDR2 SNEGSKA (reference sequence). CDR3 sequence reads: CSASQDSNSYEQYF. CDR3 DNA sequence: TGCAGTGCTTCCCAGGACTCTAACTCCTACGAGCAGTACTTC.